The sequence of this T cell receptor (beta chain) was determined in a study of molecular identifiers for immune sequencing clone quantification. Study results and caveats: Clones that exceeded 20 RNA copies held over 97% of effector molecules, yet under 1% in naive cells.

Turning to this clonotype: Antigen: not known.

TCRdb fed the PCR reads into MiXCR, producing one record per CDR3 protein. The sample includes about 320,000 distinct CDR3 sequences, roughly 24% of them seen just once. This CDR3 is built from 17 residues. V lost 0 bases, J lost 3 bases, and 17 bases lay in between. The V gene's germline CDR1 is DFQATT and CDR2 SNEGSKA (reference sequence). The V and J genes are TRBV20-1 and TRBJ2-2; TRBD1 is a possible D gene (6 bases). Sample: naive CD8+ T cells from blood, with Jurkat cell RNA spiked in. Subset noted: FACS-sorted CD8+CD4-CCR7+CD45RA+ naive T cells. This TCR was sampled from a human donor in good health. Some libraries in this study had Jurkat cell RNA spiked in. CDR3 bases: TGCAGTGCTAGAGATTGGGCCCAGGGGACCGACACCGGGGAGCTGTTTTTT. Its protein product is CSARDWAQGTDTGELFF.